The following is a T cell receptor beta chain sequence with its context. It has no known antigen specificity. Qualities for individual bases were not recorded, and no much larger clone is one base off. The sample comes from a study of shared clonotypes between healthy human individuals (dated by TCRdb to between 2020 and 2021). In terms of the full investigation: The cohort included a few men and a couple of women between 18 and 49 years of age. Per donor, leukapheresis produced somewhere between about 0.8 and 9 billion PBMCs. Libraries were prepared and TCR repertoires were sequenced by different laboratories using diverse techniques, in order to increase sequencing depth and limit assay-specific biases. Blood TCR repertoires of five healthy adults were deeply sequenced to estimate repertoire size and the extent of clonotype sharing between individuals.

Healthy HIV-negative adults with no recently reported acute infections or vaccinations were included as donors. All donors were Caucasian adults living in Nashville, Tennessee, USA. For unsorted samples, 100 million or so PBMCs were counted, and genomic DNA was extracted using the QIAamp DNA Blood Mini kit. Blood was obtained by leukapheresis, after which PBMCs were separated by Ficoll-Histopaque density gradient centrifugation and cryopreserved in liquid nitrogen vapor phase. General conclusions and limits of the study: Because the study included only a small number of donors, the genetic and exposure-history diversity represented was limited. Only blood was sampled, and tissue TCR repertoires likely differ from those in blood. Pairwise subsampling indicated that sequencing depth was expected to affect the degree of clonotype sharing among donors.

Using the deep immunoSEQ assay, multiplex PCR amplified TCR CDR3 regions from genomic DNA. For each cell subset, the extracted genomic DNA was distributed evenly across all wells of several immunoSEQ 96-well plates, and each plate served as one replicate. For unsorted PBMC, about 300 ng genomic DNA, equal to approximately 30,000 T cell genomes, was loaded into each replicate PCR. Ten immunoSEQ deep assay plates were used to sequence the unsorted PBMC genomic DNA. The purified libraries were quantified using a Qubit 3.0 fluorometer, sized with a Bioanalyzer 2100, and then quantified again using the KAPA Library Quantification kit. A separate single-read 150-cycle Illumina NextSeq 550 flow cell was used to sequence each immunoSEQ 96-well plate. In the source study's methods: Because the immunoSEQ output included only junctional sequences and no quality scores, the filtering could not be the same as the filtering used for full-length reads. Sequences were annotated with PyIR, a Python wrapper for IgBLAST v1.9, using IMGT germline references to assign V/J genes and CDR3. Reads were filtered out if the reads had weak V/J assignments (E-value above 1e-6), no CDR3, stop codons, out-of-frame junctions, or ambiguous translated residues. A V3J clonotype was defined by an identical inferred V gene, J gene, and CDR3 amino acid sequence. The percentage overlap between two repertoires was calculated by dividing the number of shared unique clonotypes by the size of the smaller repertoire. Richness of each repertoire was evaluated using RTK rarefaction, the Chao1 estimator, and Recon v2.1 estimates of unobserved clonotypes. TCRdb re-hosts the immuneACCESS table, in-frame sequences only. Its copies lack some clones; in the studies checked, an unresolved V gene accounts for under half of them, and the cause for the rest is not known. For V, J and clone size, that table is used; D and trimming come from the DNA. For this sample there are more than 400,000 clones; roughly 80% appear just once. Roughly 13% of the sample comes from the top ten.

In the germline V gene, CDR1 corresponds to MDHEN and CDR2 to SYDVKM. V lost 10 bases and J lost 4 bases; the stretch between them is 20 bases long. Inclusive of the bounding cysteine and phenylalanine, the CDR3 is 15 residues long. CDR3 DNA only is kept here, 45 bases in frame from base 1. The chain joins TRBV28 to TRBJ1-3; a tentative D call is TRBD1 (5 bases match). The sample consisted of PBMCs. The clonotype comes from a woman between 40 and 55 years old in good health. Some clones in this sample may be carry-over from other donors' samples. The CDR3 protein sequence reads: CATTSGAGRGNTIYF. At the DNA level, the sequence is TGTGCCACCACCAGCGGCGCAGGGCGGGGAAACACCATATATTTT. When the CDR3 is completed using the reference TRBV28 and TRBJ1-3 genes on either side, the full variable domain is DVKVTQSSRYLVKRTGEKVFLECVQDMDHENMFWYRQDPGLGLRLIYFSYDVKMKEKGDIPEGYSVSREKKERFSLILESASTNQTSMYLCATTSGAGRGNTIYFGEGSWLTVV.